This TCR beta chain was profiled in a study of regulatory T cells in long-lasting Graves disease. This clonotype was detected a few times. Building the TCR beta libraries relied on iRepertoire HTBI primers, and CDR3 regions underwent Arm-PCR. TCRdb redid the calling of the multiplex PCR reads with MiXCR, one entry per CDR3 protein. In the table there are about 330,000 distinct CDR3 sequences, roughly 17% of which are singletons. Time point specified: newly diagnosed GD, antithyroid drugs for less than 3 months. RNA isolated from PBMCs was used to make the TCR library. The CDR3 loop spans 13 amino acids. Germline lookup yields CDR1 ENHRY and CDR2 SYGVKD. Trimming shortened V by 1 base and J by 3 bases, and 6 bases separated the two germline ends. These data were likewise used in another study, on T cells in Graves' hyperthyroidism and ophthalmopathy. As that report states: Carried out on the TCR CDR3, a first-round RT-PCR used the HTBI primer set.

This clonotype originated in a woman aged 18-30 years with Graves disease. The chain recombines TRBV10-3 with TRBJ1-2; D ambiguous. The source material was peripheral blood mononuclear cells (PBMCs), sampled at new diagnosis, from a patient treated with antithyroid drugs. The CDR3 DNA is TGTGCCATCAGTGAGTACCGAGACTATGGCTACACCTTC. This translates into CAISEYRDYGYTF.